Following are 23 T cell receptor beta chains from one sample sequenced in a study of blood T cells in healthy people across ages. Alongside a J-beta primer mix, a sample-barcoded 5' primer served in a second PCR lasting roughly 7 to 11 cycles. TCRdb fed the 5' RACE reads into MiXCR, producing one record per CDR3 protein. Among about 1 million distinct CDR3 sequences listed, less than 25% were seen once. These sequences were also reported in another study, on T cells of mothers and their children.

Material: blood. All receptors derive from a girl aged 2-10 years in good health.

This sequence joins TRBV7-6 and TRBJ2-3, with 8 nucleotides matching TRBD2. The CDR3 spans 14 residues. The germline V gene has CDR1 SGHVS and CDR2 FNYEAQ. The CDR3: CATGGLTGPDTQYF. The CDR3 nucleotides read TGTGCTACGGGGGGGCTCACTGGCCCCGATACGCAGTATTTT.

The chain carries TRBV4-1 and TRBJ2-4, with D perhaps matching TRBD2 (6 bases). V was shortened by 6 bases and J by 0 bases, with 15 bases between the two germline ends. The CDR3 has 16 residues. CDR1 MGHRA and CDR2 YSYEKL come from the germline V gene. CDR3 residues: CASRPSGELAKNIQYF. CDR3 coding DNA: TGCGCCAGCAGACCATCGGGGGAACTAGCCAAAAACATTCAGTACTTC.

The genes are TRBV20-1 and TRBJ2-3; the D is unclear. Germline V gene data show CDR1 as DFQATT and CDR2 as SNEGSKA (reference sequence). The CDR3 is 14 residues long. The germline V and J ends were trimmed by 0 bases and 3 bases, with 10 bases remaining between them. The DNA for the CDR3 is TGCAGTGCTAGAGATCTACTGTGGACAGATACGCAGTATTTT. This encodes CSARDLLWTDTQYF.

The chain joins TRBV5-1 to TRBJ1-1; D gene unclear. Germline V gene data show CDR1 as SGHRS and CDR2 as YFSETQ. The germline V and J ends were trimmed by 6 bases and 0 bases, with 15 bases remaining between them. This CDR3 is 15 amino acids long. CDR3 DNA: TGCGCCAGCAAGCTTGAGGCAGGAGTGAACACTGAAGCTTTCTTT. As protein: CASKLEAGVNTEAFF.

This chain joins TRBV3-1 and TRBJ2-5, with 7 positions matching TRBD1. The germline CDR1 and CDR2 sequences are LGHDT and YNNKEL (reference sequence). The CDR3 is made up of 16 amino acids. The V segment lost 0 bases and the J segment 2 bases; nucleotides outside the gene matches: 6. The CDR3 bases are TGTGCCAGCAGCCAAGAGGGTTTGGGACAGCAAGAGACCCAGTACTTC. It specifies CASSQEGLGQQETQYF.

There are a few counts of this clonotype. The genes are TRBV12-3 or TRBV12-4 and TRBJ2-7; D ambiguous. Trimming left V 7 bases short and J 6 bases short, with 22 bases between. The CDR3 totals 15 residues. The CDR3 nucleotides are TGTGCCAGCAAAAACCCTGTCCCCTCGGGTGGCGAGCAGTACTTC. As protein: CASKNPVPSGGEQYF.

The chain carries TRBV9 and TRBJ2-1, with D perhaps being TRBD1 or TRBD2 (6 bases each). Trimming took 4 bases from V and 1 from J, leaving 21 bases between them. CDR3 size: 18 residues. CDR1 and CDR2 from the germline V gene are SGDLS and YYNGEE. The CDR3 sequence is CASSPREGGPWSYNEQFF. The CDR3 DNA follows: TGTGCCAGCAGCCCCCGAGAGGGGGGCCCCTGGTCCTACAATGAGCAGTTCTTC.

In this sample, this clonotype turned up a few times. The rearrangement links TRBV6-2 or TRBV6-3 to TRBJ2-1; 15 bases fit TRBD2. Germline V gives CDR1 MNHEY, CDR2 SVGEGT. Trimming removed 2 bases from V and 5 bases from J; junction bases left unmatched: 10. The CDR3 contains 19 residues. Written as DNA, the CDR3 is TGTGCCAGCAGTTACGCCTTGGGACTAGCGGGGGGTCTCGACAATGAGCAGTTCTTC. Translated, it gives CASSYALGLAGGLDNEQFF.

This clonotype was recorded a few times. V and J are TRBV6-6 and TRBJ1-2; unclear D gene. The length of the CDR3 is 16 residues. Germline-derived CDR1 and CDR2 are MNHNY and SVGAGI (reference sequence). The CDR3 reads CATTSRLEVAIYGYTF. In DNA, the CDR3 is TGTGCGACGACATCTAGGTTGGAGGTAGCGATATATGGCTACACCTTC.

This clonotype was picked up a small number of times. The chain carries TRBV15 and TRBJ2-5, with 9 bases that match TRBD2. Germline-derived CDR1 and CDR2 are LNHNV and YYDKDF (reference sequence). After removal of 1 base from V and 5 bases from J, the junction contained 8 bases not matched to a gene. This CDR3 is 16 amino acids long. This chain's CDR3 is CATSRVGLAGTETQYF. The CDR3 DNA reads as TGTGCCACCAGCAGAGTTGGGCTAGCGGGAACCGAGACCCAGTACTTC.

This clonotype occurred a few times. The chain carries TRBV7-9 and TRBJ2-5; 8 nucleotides line up with TRBD1. V trimming: 4 bases; J trimming: 5 bases; junction bases outside the gene matches: 9. The germline V gene has CDR1 SEHNR and CDR2 FQNEAQ (reference sequence). The CDR3 sequence is 15 residues long. In DNA, the CDR3 is TGTGCCAGCAGCTCCCGGACAGGGAGAGGCGAGACCCAGTACTTC. Translation gives CASSSRTGRGETQYF.

The V and J genes are TRBV20-1 and TRBJ1-4; D gene uncertain. The germline V and J ends were trimmed by 3 bases and 2 bases, with 10 bases remaining between them. Germline CDR1 reads DFQATT; CDR2 reads SNEGSKA (reference sequence). This CDR3 has 14 residues. As DNA, the CDR3 is TGCAGTGCTAGTGAGGAGACTACTAATGAAAAACTGTTTTTT. Protein sequence: CSASEETTNEKLFF.

This clonotype turned up a few times. The chain uses TRBV7-9 and TRBJ1-2; D is uncertain. Germline CDR1 SEHNR, CDR2 FQNEAQ (reference sequence). Trimming took 5 bases from V and 4 from J, leaving 14 bases between them. The CDR3 covers 14 residues. The CDR3 nucleotides read TGTGCCAGCAGCCCCCACAGCGAAAGCTATGGCTACACCTTC. Encoded protein: CASSPHSESYGYTF. The entire variable domain, with the rest obtained from reference TRBV7-9 and TRBJ1-2, is as follows: DTGVSQNPRHKITKRGQNVTFRCDPISEHNRLYWYRQTLGQGPEFLTYFQNEAQLEKSRLLSDRFSAERPKGSFSTLEIQRTEQGDSAMYLCASSPHSESYGYTFGSGTRLTVV.

The genes are TRBV6-5 and TRBJ1-2; D remains unclear. Trimming pared 5 bases from V and 4 bases from J, leaving 11 bases between. Germline V gene lookup returns CDR1 MNHEY and CDR2 SVGAGI. The CDR3 extends over 13 amino acids. The CDR3 sequence: CASSREGPYGYTF. Written as DNA, the CDR3 is TGTGCCAGCAGTCGAGAAGGACCCTATGGCTACACCTTC.

The chain joins TRBV6-1 to TRBJ1-5; D is unclear. The ends were cut back, 1 base at V and 10 bases at J, with 5 bases in the middle. Germline V gives CDR1 MNHNS, CDR2 SASEGT. CDR3 length: 11 amino acids. CDR3 loop: CASSEEGPQHF. The CDR3 DNA is TGTGCCAGCAGTGAAGAAGGCCCCCAGCATTTT.

The table lists this clonotype with a few counts. The rearrangement uses TRBV13 and TRBJ2-1; TRBD2 matches 13 bases. Germline V gene sequence: CDR1 PRHDT, CDR2 FYEKMQ (reference sequence). With 4 bases clipped from V and 4 bases from J, the junction kept 10 bases outside the gene matches. This CDR3 contains 18 residues. The DNA of the CDR3 is TGTGCCAGCAGCTACCGCACTAGCGGGAGGGCCTTATACAATGAGCAGTTCTTC. It translates to CASSYRTSGRALYNEQFF.

This clonotype was observed many times. The gene calls are TRBV24-1 and TRBJ2-2; D is undetermined. The CDR3 sequence is 13 residues long. V was clipped by 0 bases and J by 6 bases, with 4 bases between them. Germline V gene data show CDR1 as KGHDR and CDR2 as SFDVKD. CDR3 bases: TGTGCCACCAGTGATTTGTTTGCCGGGGAGCTGTTTTTT. Residues: CATSDLFAGELFF.

The chain combines TRBV24-1 with TRBJ2-1, with 9 nucleotides matching TRBD1. Germline assignment: CDR1 KGHDR and CDR2 SFDVKD. There are 16 residues in the CDR3. The V segment lost 7 bases and the J segment 4 bases; nucleotides outside the gene matches: 10. CDR3 coding DNA: TGTGCCACCAGCGCAAACCGGGACAGGGATTACAATGAGCAGTTCTTC. As protein: CATSANRDRDYNEQFF.

The rearrangement links TRBV2 to TRBJ2-1; tentative D call: TRBD2 (5 bases). V lost 6 bases to trimming and J lost 8 bases, with 14 bases between them. The CDR3 loop spans 13 amino acids. In germline, CDR1 is SNHLY, CDR2 FYNNEI. The CDR3 here is CASRTIIEDEQFF. For the CDR3, the DNA is TGTGCCAGCAGGACTATCATTGAGGATGAGCAGTTCTTC.

In this sample, this clonotype turned up a few times. This chain links TRBV29-1 with TRBJ2-5; 9 positions match TRBD1. V lost 3 bases, J lost 4 bases, and 9 bases stayed unmatched. The V gene's germline CDR1 is SQVTM and CDR2 ANQGSEA. The CDR3 is 15 amino acids. Here the CDR3 DNA reads TGCAGCGTTGATCCGGGACAGGGAGTTTCAGAGACCCAGTACTTC. The encoded protein is CSVDPGQGVSETQYF. The full variable domain, in which reference TRBV29-1 and TRBJ2-5 provide the parts outside the CDR3, is SAVISQKPSRDICQRGTSLTIQCQVDSQVTMMFWYRQQPGQSLTLIATANQGSEATYESGFVIDKFPISRPNLTFSTLTVSNMSPEDSSIYLCSVDPGQGVSETQYFGPGTRLLVL.

The chain carries TRBV4-1 and TRBJ1-3; D is ambiguous. The CDR3 is made up of 14 amino acids. V was trimmed by 1 base and J by 7 bases, leaving 11 bases between them. CDR1 MGHRA and CDR2 YSYEKL come from the germline V gene. The CDR3 bases are TGCGCCAGCAGCCAAGTGGGCAGCGCCAACACCATATATTTT. This encodes CASSQVGSANTIYF.

The chain combines TRBV10-3 with TRBJ2-5; D might be TRBD2 (6 bases). Looked up from germline, CDR1 is ENHRY and CDR2 is SYGVKD. The CDR3 is 14 amino acids. With 6 bases removed from V and 1 base from J, the gap between germline ends came to 12 bases. The CDR3 protein is CAISPRGFQETQYF. The CDR3 DNA sequence: TGTGCCATCAGCCCCCGGGGGTTCCAAGAGACCCAGTACTTC.

This chain connects TRBV7-9 to TRBJ2-7; 11 nucleotides align to TRBD1. The CDR3 is 14 amino acids. Germline loops: CDR1 SEHNR, CDR2 FQNEAQ (reference sequence). Trimming cost V 5 bases and J 5 bases; bases outside gene matches: 5. The CDR3 region is CASSAGQGADEQYF. The CDR3 DNA sequence: TGTGCCAGCAGCGCTGGACAGGGGGCCGACGAGCAGTACTTC.